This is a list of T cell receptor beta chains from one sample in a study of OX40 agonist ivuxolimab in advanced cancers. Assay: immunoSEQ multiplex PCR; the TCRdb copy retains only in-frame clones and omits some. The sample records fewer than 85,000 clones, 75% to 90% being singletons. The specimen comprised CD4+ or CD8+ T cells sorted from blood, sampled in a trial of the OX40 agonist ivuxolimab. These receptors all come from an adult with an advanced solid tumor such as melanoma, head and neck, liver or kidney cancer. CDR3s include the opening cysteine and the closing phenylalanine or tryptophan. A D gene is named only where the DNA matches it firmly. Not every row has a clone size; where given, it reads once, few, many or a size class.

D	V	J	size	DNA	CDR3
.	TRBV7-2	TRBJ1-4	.	TGTGCCAGCAGCCCGCTCGGGGCAGGTAATGAAAAACTGTTTTTT	CASSPLGAGNEKLFF
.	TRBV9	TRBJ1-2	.	TGTGCCAGCAGCGTAGAGCCAGAGACTAACTATGGCTACACCTTC	CASSVEPETNYGYTF
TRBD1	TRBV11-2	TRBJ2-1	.	TGTGCCAGCAGCCCGAGACAGGGCAGCAATGAGCAGTTCTTC	CASSPRQGSNEQFF
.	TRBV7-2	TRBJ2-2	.	TGTGCCAGCAGCTTAGCCAGGAACACCGGGGAGCTGTTTTTT	CASSLARNTGELFF
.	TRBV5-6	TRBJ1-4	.	TGTGCCAGCAGCTTGTGGTCTAATGAAAAACTGTTTTTT	CASSLWSNEKLFF
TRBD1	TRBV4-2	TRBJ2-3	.	TGTGCCAGCAGCCAAGGGGGGACAGGGTTTTTATTAGATACGCAGTATTTT	CASSQGGTGFLLDTQYF
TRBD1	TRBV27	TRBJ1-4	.	TGTGCCAGCAGCCAGACCCCCAGGGGGATGAATGAAAAACTGTTTTTT	CASSQTPRGMNEKLFF
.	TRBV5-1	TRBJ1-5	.	TGCGCCAGCAGCTTGGAGGGGCAGGGCGGGCAGCCCCAGCATTTT	CASSLEGQGGQPQHF
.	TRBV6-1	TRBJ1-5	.	TGTGCCAGCAGTGACTCCGCGCGGGGGGTTCAGCCCCAGCATTTT	CASSDSARGVQPQHF
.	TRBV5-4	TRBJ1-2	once	TGTGCCAGCAGCCTACATCTATTCCCCTATGGCTACACCTTC	CASSLHLFPYGYTF
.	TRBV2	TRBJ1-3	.	TGTGCCAGCAGATACTCTGGAAACACCATATATTTT	CASRYSGNTIYF
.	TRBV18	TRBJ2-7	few	TGTGCCAGCTCACCACCGGACTTCCAGCAGTACTTC	CASSPPDFQQYF
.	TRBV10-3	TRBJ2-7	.	TGTGCCATCAGTGCGGGGGTCAGCTCCTACGAGCAGTACTTC	CAISAGVSSYEQYF
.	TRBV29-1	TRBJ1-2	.	TGCAGCGTTGCGGGCAGAACGGATACTAACTATGGCTACACCTTC	CSVAGRTDTNYGYTF
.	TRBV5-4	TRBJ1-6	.	TGTGCCAGCAGCTTGGAAGACAGAGGGGATTCACCCCTCCACTTT	CASSLEDRGDSPLHF
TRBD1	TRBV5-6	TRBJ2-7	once	TGTGCCAGCACTCTGGGACAGGGGATCTACGAGCAGTACTTC	CASTLGQGIYEQYF
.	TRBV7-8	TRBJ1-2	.	TGTGCCAGCAGCTCGGGTTTTGGCGACTATGGCTACACCTTC	CASSSGFGDYGYTF